This T cell receptor (beta chain) derives from a study of shared clonotypes between healthy human individuals. General study results and limits: Around 5% of naive CD4 clonotypes were shared across a handful of donors. Richness estimates generally favored naive over memory subsets.

Regarding this clone: The antigen is undetermined.

The data were produced by immunoSEQ multiplex PCR, yet TCRdb's version contains in-frame clones alone and is incomplete. The sample shows about 2,100,000 clones, roughly 91% of them seen only once. Naive CD8 cells were CD45RO-negative, positively selected for CCR7, excluding terminally differentiated effector memory CD45RA+ cells. V was clipped by 9 bases and J by 2 bases, with 17 bases between them. The CDR3 is made up of 14 amino acids. CDR1 is SGDLS, CDR2 YYNGEE, per germline. The source material was naive CD8+ T cells from PBMCs. The clonotype comes from a man between 18 and 29 years old in good health. Some clones in this sample may be carry-over from other donors' samples. The rearrangement uses TRBV9 and TRBJ1-2; maybe TRBD1 (5 bases). The CDR3 DNA sequence: TGTGCCACCTCAATACTCTGGGGCAACTATGGCTACACCTTC. This encodes CATSILWGNYGYTF.